The T cell receptor beta chain under discussion was sequenced for a study of CD8+CD57+ T cells in acquired aplastic anemia. Overall study: The DNA of sorted CD4+ and CD8+ cells averaged 3.2 ug. Study observations and caveats: Patients and controls shared approximately 30 CD8+ CDR3 sequences.

Only patients with CD8+CD57+ cell expansion on flow cytometry were chosen for sequencing. As concerns this clonotype: Its cognate antigen is unknown.

TCR beta VDJ and CDR3 profiling used genomic DNA as template. TCRdb fed the reads into MiXCR, producing one record per CDR3 protein. Of roughly 250,000 distinct CDR3 sequences listed, about 80% are singletons. Germline values: CDR1 SQVTM, CDR2 ANQGSEA. The CDR3 is made up of 11 amino acids. The V end lost 2 bases, the J end lost 7 bases, and 8 bases lay between the germline ends. The specimen was sorted CD4+, CD8+, or CD8+CD57+ T cells (not recorded which) from PBMCs. This TCR was sampled from a human donor with aplastic anemia. V gene TRBV29-1 combines with J gene TRBJ1-2; D gene unclear. The CDR3 DNA reads TGCAGCGTTGAAACTTGGGGTGGCTACACCTTC. Protein sequence: CSVETWGGYTF.